This T cell receptor (beta chain) stems from a study of graft-versus-host responses after intestinal transplantation. Looking at the study overall: The transplants performed in recipients were multivisceral, liver-intestinal, or isolated intestinal. Anti-thymocyte globulin induction was given to all recipients, followed by tacrolimus and steroids for around three years. Study findings and constraints: High graft-versus-host to host-versus-graft T cell clonal ratios marked allografts of patients with graft-donor macrochimerism.

Data came from immunoSEQ multiplex PCR; TCRdb stores just in-frame clones and leaves some out. The sample has approximately 110,000 clones, about 92% seen once. V was clipped by 0 bases and J by 5 bases, with 15 bases between them. The CDR3 has 15 residues. In germline, CDR1 is SGDLS, CDR2 YYNGEE. Notes on this clone: The target antigen is unknown.

The chain uses TRBV9 and TRBJ2-7; D may be TRBD1 or TRBD2 (5 bases each). The TCR was taken from a human donor who was the organ donor for an intestinal transplant. Source: unstimulated CD8+ T cells sorted from spleen or lymph node cells, taken before transplant. The CDR3 DNA follows: TGTGCCAGCAGCGTAGTGGACAATTGGGGAGACGAGCAGTACTTC. Protein product: CASSVVDNWGDEQYF. Based on the CDR3 plus reference TRBV9 and TRBJ2-7, the full variable domain is DSGVTQTPKHLITATGQRVTLRCSPRSGDLSVYWYQQSLDQGLQFLIQYYNGEERAKGNILERFSAQQFPDLHSELNLSSLELGDSALYFCASSVVDNWGDEQYFGPGTRLTVT.